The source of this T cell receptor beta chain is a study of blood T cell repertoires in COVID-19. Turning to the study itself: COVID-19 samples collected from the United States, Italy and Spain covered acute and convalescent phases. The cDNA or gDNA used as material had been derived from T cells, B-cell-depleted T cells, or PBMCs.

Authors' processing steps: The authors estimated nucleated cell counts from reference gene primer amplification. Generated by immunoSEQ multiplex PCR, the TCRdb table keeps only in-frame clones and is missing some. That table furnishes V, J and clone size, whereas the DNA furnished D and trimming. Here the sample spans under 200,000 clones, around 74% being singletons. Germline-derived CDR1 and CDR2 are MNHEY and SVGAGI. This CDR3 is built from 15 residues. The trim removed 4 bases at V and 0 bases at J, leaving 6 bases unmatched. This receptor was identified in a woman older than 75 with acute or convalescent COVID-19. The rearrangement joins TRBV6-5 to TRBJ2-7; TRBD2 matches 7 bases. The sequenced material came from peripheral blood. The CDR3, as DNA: TGTGCCAGCAGTTCCCCTGCGGGAGTCTCCTACGAGCAGTACTTC. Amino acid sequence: CASSSPAGVSYEQYF.